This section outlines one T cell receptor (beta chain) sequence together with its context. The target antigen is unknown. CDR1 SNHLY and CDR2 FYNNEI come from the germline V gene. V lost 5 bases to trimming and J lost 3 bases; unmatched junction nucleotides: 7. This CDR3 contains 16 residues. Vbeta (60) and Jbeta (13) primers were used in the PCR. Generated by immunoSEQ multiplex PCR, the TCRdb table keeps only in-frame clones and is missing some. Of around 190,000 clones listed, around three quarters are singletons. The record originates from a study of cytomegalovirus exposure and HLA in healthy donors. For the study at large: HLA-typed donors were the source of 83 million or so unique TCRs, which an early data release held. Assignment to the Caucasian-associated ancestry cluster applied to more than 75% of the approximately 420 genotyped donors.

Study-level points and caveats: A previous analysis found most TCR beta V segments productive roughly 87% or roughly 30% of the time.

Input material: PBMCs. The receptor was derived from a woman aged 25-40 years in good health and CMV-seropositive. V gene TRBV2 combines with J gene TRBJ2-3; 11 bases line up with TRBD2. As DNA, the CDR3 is TGTGCCAGCAGTTACGGCGCTAGCGGGGGGACAGATACGCAGTATTTT. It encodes CASSYGASGGTDTQYF.